This section outlines one T cell receptor (beta chain) sequence together with its context. This sample is part of a study of blood T cell repertoires in COVID-19. Study overall: Acute-phase and convalescent COVID-19 samples originated in the United States, Italy and Spain. PBMCs, B-cell-depleted T cells, or T cells were the source of the cDNA or gDNA that made up the material.

This CDR3 has 15 residues. Trimming pared 6 bases from V and 0 bases from J, leaving 12 bases between. CDR1 MNHEY and CDR2 SVGEGT come from the germline V gene. Authors' data handling: Estimated nucleated cell counts came from reference gene primer amplification. Assay: immunoSEQ multiplex PCR; the TCRdb copy retains only in-frame clones and omits some. D and trimming come from the DNA, and the V and J calls and clone size come from that table. The table includes about 47,000 clones, around nine tenths detected once. Specimen: peripheral blood. The TCR comes from an elderly man with active or convalescent COVID-19. This chain joins TRBV6-2 or TRBV6-3 and TRBJ2-1, with D possibly TRBD1 on 5 matching bases. CDR3 amino acids: CASSTRVSSYNEQFF. In DNA form, the CDR3 reads TGTGCCAGCAGCACCAGGGTGTCCTCCTACAATGAGCAGTTCTTC.